This T cell receptor beta chain was sequenced in a study of blood T cells in healthy people across ages. Study results and limitations: Strong correlation was found linking TCR beta diversity to naive T cell percentage.

Using a J-beta primer mix together with a sample-barcoded 5' primer, a second PCR was run for about 7 to 12 cycles. Each cDNA was tagged by a template-switch adaptor containing 12 random nucleotides. Researchers report that each sample yielded at least 3 million CDR3-containing paired-end reads. One entry per CDR3 protein results from TCRdb running MiXCR on the 5' RACE reads. Counted here are about a million distinct CDR3 sequences, around 54% occurring once; the ten biggest clones make up about a fifth. On this clonotype itself: Its antigen is not known.

V shed 5 bases and J shed 3 bases, with 26 bases lying between them. CDR3 length equals 18 residues. Germline V gene lookup returns CDR1 LGHNA and CDR2 YSLEER. The sequence was obtained from a woman aged 60 to 75 in good health. The sequencing sample was made of blood. The genes are TRBV4-3 and TRBJ2-7; tentative D call: TRBD2 (8 bases). CDR3 sequence (DNA): TGCGCCAGCAGCTTAGAAAGGGGGCCCGGGACTAGATACTACGAGCAGTACTTC. As protein: CASSLERGPGTRYYEQYF.